The present entry profiles one T cell receptor beta chain with its context. What it binds is unknown. Recently diagnosed hyperthyroidism of less than 2 months' duration affected patients aged 18 to 65. From 9 to 10 ml of fresh peripheral blood, PBMCs were isolated. From RNA transcripts, TCR beta CDR3 regions were amplified. HTBI primers were the set used in a first-round RT-PCR of the TCR CDR3. One entry per CDR3 protein results from TCRdb running MiXCR on the multiplex PCR reads. The sample shows some 440,000 distinct CDR3 sequences, approximately 14% of them seen only once. J was trimmed by 9 bases and V by 10 bases; bases with no gene match: 7. CDR1 SGHTA and CDR2 FQGTGA come from the germline V gene. This CDR3 has 14 residues. This entry belongs to a study of T cells in Graves' hyperthyroidism and ophthalmopathy. Study observations and caveats: Model output signaled ophthalmopathy a median roughly 6 months ahead of onset. Blood also carried most thyroid clonotypes expanded above 0.001.

The chain carries TRBV7-3 and TRBJ2-1; 15 positions agree with TRBD2. The sample taken for sequencing was blood. The receptor comes from a young woman with Graves' hyperthyroidism. The CDR3 DNA sequence: TGTGCCACCCGGACTAGCGGGGGGGCGACTGAGCAGTTCTTC. It encodes CATRTSGGATEQFF.